The 28 T cell receptor beta chains below all came from one sample that was sequenced in a study of monozygotic twins with inflammatory bowel disease. TCRdb reprocessed the 5' RACE reads, keeping one entry per CDR3 protein, no DNA. The sample data list over 120,000 distinct CDR3 sequences. The sequencing sample was made of blood. These receptor sequences come from a human donor with ulcerative colitis or Crohn's disease, or a healthy co-twin of an affected twin (not recorded which).

The V gene is TRBV5-5, the J gene TRBJ1-6; as DNA is missing, the TRBD1 call by TCRdb cannot be tested. In germline, CDR1 is SGHKS, CDR2 YYEKEE (reference sequence). The CDR3 is made up of 15 amino acids. CDR3 sequence: CASSLSGAGNSPLHF.

The CDR3 region is CASTQLGVNQPQHF. The rearrangement joins TRBV12-3 or TRBV12-4 to TRBJ1-5; TCRdb picks TRBD1, but there is no DNA to check that call. There are 14 residues in the CDR3.

The chain recombines TRBV5-6 with TRBJ1-5. CDR3 size: 14 residues. Germline CDR1 SGHDT, CDR2 YYEEEE. The CDR3 spells CASSWGTGNQPQHF. Full variable domain (rest looked up from reference TRBV5-6 and TRBJ1-5): DAGVTQSPTHLIKTRGQQVTLRCSPKSGHDTVSWYQQALGQGPQFIFQYYEEEERQRGNFPDRFSGHQFPNYSSELNVNALLLGDSALYLCASSWGTGNQPQHFGDGTRLSIL.

The rearrangement uses TRBV5-4 and TRBJ1-6; TCRdb calls TRBD1, which cannot be checked without DNA. The CDR3 loop spans 15 amino acids. Germline V gene lookup returns CDR1 SGHNT and CDR2 YYREEE (reference sequence). The CDR3 loop is CASRVTGGSNSPLHF.

The V and J genes are TRBV18 and TRBJ1-2. Germline V lookup: CDR1 KGHSH, CDR2 LQKENI. The CDR3 is made up of 12 amino acids. The CDR3 reads CASSSQFYGYTF. The full variable domain, with the rest looked up from reference TRBV18 and TRBJ1-2, is NAGVMQNPRHLVRRRGQEARLRCSPMKGHSHVYWYRQLPEEGLKFMVYLQKENIIDESGMPKERFSAEFPKEGPSILRIQQVVRGDSAAYFCASSSQFYGYTFGSGTRLTVV.

The V gene is TRBV29-1, the J gene TRBJ2-7; TCRdb calls TRBD1, which cannot be checked without DNA. There are 12 residues in the CDR3. In germline, CDR1 is SQVTM, CDR2 ANQGSEA. The CDR3: CSARDRGWEQYF.

This chain joins TRBV6-5 and TRBJ2-1. This CDR3 has 12 amino acids. CDR1 and CDR2 (germline): MNHEY, SVGAGI. Here the CDR3 reads CASSYGGDEQFF.

V gene TRBV11-1 combines with J gene TRBJ2-1; there is no DNA to check the TCRdb D call of TRBD2. The CDR3 loop spans 19 amino acids. The V gene's germline CDR1 is SGHAT and CDR2 FQDESV (reference sequence). CDR3: CASSELTGLAGGLYNEQFF.

The chain employs TRBV4-1 and TRBJ2-7; the TCRdb call, TRBD1, lacks DNA for checking. The CDR3 runs 14 residues. Germline V gene sequence: CDR1 MGHRA, CDR2 YSYEKL. The CDR3 protein is CASSQRDGAYEQYF.

The gene calls are TRBV7-6 and TRBJ2-7; TCRdb proposes TRBD2, but this gene call is untestable without DNA. This CDR3 region has 17 residues. In germline, CDR1 is SGHVS, CDR2 FNYEAQ. This CDR3 reads CASSLGAGRGSSYEQYF.

The chain has TRBV12-3 or TRBV12-4 and TRBJ2-7; the D call from TCRdb, TRBD2, cannot be confirmed without DNA. This CDR3 has 14 amino acids. The CDR3 loop reads CASSAGIYLYEQYF.

V gene TRBV3-1 combines with J gene TRBJ2-4; TCRdb selects TRBD2, and the lack of DNA leaves this call unchecked. Germline lookup yields CDR1 LGHDT and CDR2 YNNKEL (reference sequence). This CDR3 has 18 residues. The CDR3 sequence is CASSQDSQREGPYYIQYF.

The V gene is TRBV5-6, the J gene TRBJ2-1; no DNA is available, so the TRBD1 call from TCRdb remains unchecked. The CDR3 is 17 residues long. Germline lookup yields CDR1 SGHDT and CDR2 YYEEEE. CDR3 region: CASSPDRAIVWGNEQFF. Full variable domain (remainder filled in from reference TRBV5-6 and TRBJ2-1): DAGVTQSPTHLIKTRGQQVTLRCSPKSGHDTVSWYQQALGQGPQFIFQYYEEEERQRGNFPDRFSGHQFPNYSSELNVNALLLGDSALYLCASSPDRAIVWGNEQFFGPGTRLTVL.

V gene TRBV20-1 combines with J gene TRBJ1-5; TCRdb reports TRBD1, a call that lacks DNA to check it against. The CDR3 extends over 16 amino acids. CDR1 and CDR2 (germline): DFQATT, SNEGSKA (reference sequence). CDR3: CSARDVSRGHGQPQHF.

The V and J genes are TRBV6-5 and TRBJ1-2. Germline V gives CDR1 MNHEY, CDR2 SVGAGI. The CDR3 loop spans 15 amino acids. The CDR3 sequence: CASSYSRTAFYGYTF.

The rearrangement uses TRBV11-2 and TRBJ1-4. Germline assignment: CDR1 SGHAT and CDR2 FQNNGV. CDR3 length equals 15 residues. CDR3 in amino acids: CASSLETATNEKLFF.

Here the CDR3 reads CASRGTSWTGELFF. V is TRBV5-1 and J is TRBJ2-2; TCRdb's D call of TRBD2 is untestable without DNA. The CDR3 runs 14 residues. CDR1 and CDR2 (germline): SGHRS, YFSETQ.

The chain is built from TRBV5-1 and TRBJ1-2; TCRdb selects TRBD1, and the lack of DNA leaves this call unchecked. Per the germline V gene, CDR1 is SGHRS and CDR2 is YFSETQ. This CDR3 is built from 15 residues. CDR3 protein: CASRSGGGTNYGYTF.

V and J are TRBV20-1 and TRBJ1-5. Germline V gene sequence: CDR1 DFQATT, CDR2 SNEGSKA (reference sequence). The length of the CDR3 is 13 residues. CDR3 region: CSARGSTNQPQHF.

V and J are TRBV27 and TRBJ1-2. The CDR3 extends over 13 amino acids. Germline CDR1 and CDR2: MNHEY and SMNVEV (reference sequence). The CDR3 loop reads CASSWSGRGGYTF.

Here the CDR3 reads CASTGIGSNTEAFF. The V call is TRBV27, the J call TRBJ1-1; TCRdb calls TRBD1, which cannot be checked without DNA. The CDR3 consists of 14 residues. Germline-derived CDR1 and CDR2 are MNHEY and SMNVEV (reference sequence).

V gene TRBV10-3 combines with J gene TRBJ1-2; TCRdb indicates TRBD1, and absent DNA this call remains unverified. In germline, CDR1 is ENHRY, CDR2 SYGVKD. The CDR3 covers 18 residues. The CDR3 is CAIRDDRDSLSGHYGYTF.

The J gene is TRBJ2-6, the V gene TRBV27. CDR1 and CDR2 (germline): MNHEY, SMNVEV (reference sequence). The CDR3 covers 16 residues. The CDR3 loop is CASSAVLFSGANVLTF.

The chain links TRBV5-1 to TRBJ2-2; TCRdb gives TRBD1 as the D gene, but with no DNA this cannot be confirmed. The CDR3 covers 15 residues. Germline-derived CDR1 and CDR2 are SGHRS and YFSETQ. The CDR3: CASSGGTGPPGELFF.

The J gene is TRBJ2-7, the V gene TRBV28; checking the TCRdb D call of TRBD1 is not possible without DNA. The CDR3 covers 14 residues. Germline-derived CDR1 and CDR2 are MDHEN and SYDVKM. This CDR3 reads CASSPQGARYEQYF.

V is TRBV18 and J is TRBJ2-7; the TCRdb D gene call, TRBD2, has no DNA to confirm it. Germline V lookup: CDR1 KGHSH, CDR2 LQKENI. This CDR3 region has 15 residues. This CDR3 is CASSPPSGNSYEQYF.

The chain carries TRBV4-2 and TRBJ1-2; TCRdb names TRBD1, which stays unverified in the absence of DNA. The CDR3 totals 15 residues. The germline V gene encodes CDR1 LGHNA and CDR2 YNFKEQ. CDR3 protein: CASSHPNYAGGGYTF.

V gene TRBV6-2 or TRBV6-3 combines with J gene TRBJ2-1; without DNA, the TCRdb call of TRBD2 cannot be checked. This CDR3 is built from 20 residues. Germline V gene sequence: CDR1 MNHEY, CDR2 SVGEGT. CDR3: CASSYGAAGDLSSSYNEQFF.